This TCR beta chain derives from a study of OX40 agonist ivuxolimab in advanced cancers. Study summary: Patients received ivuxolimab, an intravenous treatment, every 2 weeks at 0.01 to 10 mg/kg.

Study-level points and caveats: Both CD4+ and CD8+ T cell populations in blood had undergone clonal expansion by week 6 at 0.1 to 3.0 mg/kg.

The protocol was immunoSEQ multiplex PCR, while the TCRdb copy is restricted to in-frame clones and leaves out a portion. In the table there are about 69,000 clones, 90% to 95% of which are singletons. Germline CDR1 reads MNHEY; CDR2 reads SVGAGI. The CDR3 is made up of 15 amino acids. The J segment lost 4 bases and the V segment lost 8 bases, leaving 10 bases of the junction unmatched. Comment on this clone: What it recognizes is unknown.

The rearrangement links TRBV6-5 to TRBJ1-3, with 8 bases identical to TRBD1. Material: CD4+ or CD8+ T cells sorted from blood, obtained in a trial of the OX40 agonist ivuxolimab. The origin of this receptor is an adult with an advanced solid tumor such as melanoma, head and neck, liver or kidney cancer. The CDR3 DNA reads TGTGCCAGCGGGGGCGGCAGGGGGCAAGGAAACACCATATATTTT. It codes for CASGGGRGQGNTIYF.